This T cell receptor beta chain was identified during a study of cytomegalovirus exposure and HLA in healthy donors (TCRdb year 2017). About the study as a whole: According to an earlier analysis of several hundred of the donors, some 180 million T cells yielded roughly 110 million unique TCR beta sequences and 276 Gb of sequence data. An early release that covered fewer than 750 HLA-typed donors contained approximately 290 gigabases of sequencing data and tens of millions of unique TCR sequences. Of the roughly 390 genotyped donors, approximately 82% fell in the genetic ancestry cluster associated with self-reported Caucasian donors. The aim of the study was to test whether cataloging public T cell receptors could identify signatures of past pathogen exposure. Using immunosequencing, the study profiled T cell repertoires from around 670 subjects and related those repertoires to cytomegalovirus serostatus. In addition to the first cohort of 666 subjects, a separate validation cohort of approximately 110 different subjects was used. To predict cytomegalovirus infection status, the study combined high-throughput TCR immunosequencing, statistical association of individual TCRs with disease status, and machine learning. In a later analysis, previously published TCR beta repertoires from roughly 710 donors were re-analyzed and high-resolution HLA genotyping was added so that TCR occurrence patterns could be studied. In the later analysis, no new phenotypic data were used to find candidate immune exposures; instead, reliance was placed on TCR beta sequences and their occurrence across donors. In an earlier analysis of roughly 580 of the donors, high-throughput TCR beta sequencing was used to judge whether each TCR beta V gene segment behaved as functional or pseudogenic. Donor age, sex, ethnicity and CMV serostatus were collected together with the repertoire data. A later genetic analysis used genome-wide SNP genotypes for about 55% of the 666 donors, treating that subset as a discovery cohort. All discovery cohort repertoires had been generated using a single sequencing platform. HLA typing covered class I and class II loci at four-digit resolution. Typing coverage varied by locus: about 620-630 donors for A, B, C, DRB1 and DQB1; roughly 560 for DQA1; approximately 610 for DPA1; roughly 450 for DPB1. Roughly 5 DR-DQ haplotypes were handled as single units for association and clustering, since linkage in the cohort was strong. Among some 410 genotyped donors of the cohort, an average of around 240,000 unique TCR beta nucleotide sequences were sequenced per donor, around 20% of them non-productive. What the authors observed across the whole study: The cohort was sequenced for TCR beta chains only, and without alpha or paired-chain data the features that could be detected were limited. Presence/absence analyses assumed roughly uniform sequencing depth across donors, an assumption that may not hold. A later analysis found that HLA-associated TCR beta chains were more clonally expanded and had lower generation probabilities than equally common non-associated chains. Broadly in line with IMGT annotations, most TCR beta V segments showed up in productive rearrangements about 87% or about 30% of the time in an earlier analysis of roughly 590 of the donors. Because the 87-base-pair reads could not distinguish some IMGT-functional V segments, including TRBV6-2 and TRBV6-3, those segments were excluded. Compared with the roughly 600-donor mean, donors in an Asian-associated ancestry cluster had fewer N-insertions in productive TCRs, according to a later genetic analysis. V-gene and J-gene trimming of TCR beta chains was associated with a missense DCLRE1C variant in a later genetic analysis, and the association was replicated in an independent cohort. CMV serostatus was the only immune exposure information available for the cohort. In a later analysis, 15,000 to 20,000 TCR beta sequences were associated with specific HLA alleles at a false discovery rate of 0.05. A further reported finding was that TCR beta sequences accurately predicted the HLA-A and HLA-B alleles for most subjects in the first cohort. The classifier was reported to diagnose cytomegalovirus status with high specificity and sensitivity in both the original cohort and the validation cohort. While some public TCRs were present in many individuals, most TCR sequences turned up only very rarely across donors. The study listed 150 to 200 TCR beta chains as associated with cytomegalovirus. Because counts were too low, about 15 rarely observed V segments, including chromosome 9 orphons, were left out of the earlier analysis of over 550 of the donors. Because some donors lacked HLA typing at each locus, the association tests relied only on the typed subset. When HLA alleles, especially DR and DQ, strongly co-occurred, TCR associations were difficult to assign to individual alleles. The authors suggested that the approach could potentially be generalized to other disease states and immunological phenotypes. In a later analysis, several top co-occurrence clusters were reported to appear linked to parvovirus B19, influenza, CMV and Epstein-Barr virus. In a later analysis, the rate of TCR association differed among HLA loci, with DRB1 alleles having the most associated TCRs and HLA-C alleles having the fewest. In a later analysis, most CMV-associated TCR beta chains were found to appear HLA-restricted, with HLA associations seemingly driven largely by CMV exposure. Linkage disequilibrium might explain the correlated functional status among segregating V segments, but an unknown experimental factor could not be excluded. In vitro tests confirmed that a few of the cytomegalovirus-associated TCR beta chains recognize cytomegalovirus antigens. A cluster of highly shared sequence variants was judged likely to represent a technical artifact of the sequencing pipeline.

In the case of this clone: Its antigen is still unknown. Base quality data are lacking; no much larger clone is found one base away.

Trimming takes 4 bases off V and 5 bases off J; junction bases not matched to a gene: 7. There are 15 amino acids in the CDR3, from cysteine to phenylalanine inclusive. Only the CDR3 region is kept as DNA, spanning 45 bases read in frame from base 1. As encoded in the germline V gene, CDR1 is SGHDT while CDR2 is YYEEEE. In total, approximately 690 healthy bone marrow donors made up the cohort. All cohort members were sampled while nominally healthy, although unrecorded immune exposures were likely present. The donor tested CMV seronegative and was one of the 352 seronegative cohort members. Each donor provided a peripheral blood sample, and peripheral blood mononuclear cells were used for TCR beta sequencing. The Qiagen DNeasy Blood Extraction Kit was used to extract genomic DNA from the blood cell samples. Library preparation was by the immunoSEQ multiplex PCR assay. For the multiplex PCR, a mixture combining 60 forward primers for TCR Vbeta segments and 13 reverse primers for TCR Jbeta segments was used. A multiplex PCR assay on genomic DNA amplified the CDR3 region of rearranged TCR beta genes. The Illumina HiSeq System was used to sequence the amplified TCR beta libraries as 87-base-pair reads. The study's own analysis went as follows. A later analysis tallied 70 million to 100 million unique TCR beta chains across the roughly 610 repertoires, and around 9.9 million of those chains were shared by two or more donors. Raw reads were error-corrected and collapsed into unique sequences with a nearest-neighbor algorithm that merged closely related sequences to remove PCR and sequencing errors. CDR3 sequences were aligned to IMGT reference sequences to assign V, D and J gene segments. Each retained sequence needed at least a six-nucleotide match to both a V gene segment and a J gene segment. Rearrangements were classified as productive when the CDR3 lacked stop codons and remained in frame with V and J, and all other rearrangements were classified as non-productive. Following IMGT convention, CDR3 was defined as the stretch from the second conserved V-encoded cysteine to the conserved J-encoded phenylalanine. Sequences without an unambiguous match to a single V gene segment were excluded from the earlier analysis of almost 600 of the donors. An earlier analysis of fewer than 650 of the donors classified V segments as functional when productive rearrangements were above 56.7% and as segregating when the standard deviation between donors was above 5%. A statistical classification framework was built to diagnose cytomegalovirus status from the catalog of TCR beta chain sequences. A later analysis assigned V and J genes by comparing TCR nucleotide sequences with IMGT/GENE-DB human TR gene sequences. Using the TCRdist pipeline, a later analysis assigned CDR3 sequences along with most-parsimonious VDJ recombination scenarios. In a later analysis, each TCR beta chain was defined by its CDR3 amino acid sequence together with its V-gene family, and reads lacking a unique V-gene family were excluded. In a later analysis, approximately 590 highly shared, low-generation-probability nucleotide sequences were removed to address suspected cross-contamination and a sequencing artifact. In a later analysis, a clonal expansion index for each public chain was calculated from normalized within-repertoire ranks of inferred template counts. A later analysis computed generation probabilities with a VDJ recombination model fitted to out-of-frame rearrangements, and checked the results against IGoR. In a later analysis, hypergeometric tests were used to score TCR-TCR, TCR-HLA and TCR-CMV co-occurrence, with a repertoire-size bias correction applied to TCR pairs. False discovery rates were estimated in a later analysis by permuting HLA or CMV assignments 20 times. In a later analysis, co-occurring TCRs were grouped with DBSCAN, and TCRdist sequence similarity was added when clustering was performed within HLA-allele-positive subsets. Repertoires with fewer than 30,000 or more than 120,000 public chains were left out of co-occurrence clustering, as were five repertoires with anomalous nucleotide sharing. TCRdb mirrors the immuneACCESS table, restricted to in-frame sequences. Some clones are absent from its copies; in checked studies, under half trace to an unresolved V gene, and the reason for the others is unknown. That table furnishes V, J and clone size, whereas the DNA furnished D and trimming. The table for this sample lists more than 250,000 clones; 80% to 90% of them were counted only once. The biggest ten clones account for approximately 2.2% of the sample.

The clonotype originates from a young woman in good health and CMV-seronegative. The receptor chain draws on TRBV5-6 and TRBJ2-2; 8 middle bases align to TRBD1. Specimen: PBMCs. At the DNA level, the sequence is TGTGCCAGCAGCGGACAGGGATGGATTACCGGGGAGCTGTTTTTT. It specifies CASSGQGWITGELFF.